This T cell receptor beta chain was recovered during a study of blood T cell repertoires in COVID-19. Across the study: Material from acute and convalescent COVID-19 was sourced from the United States, Italy and Spain. From T cells, B-cell-depleted T cells, or PBMCs came the material, which was cDNA or gDNA.

Profiled with immunoSEQ multiplex PCR; TCRdb holds only in-frame clones, not every one. This table holds around 130,000 clones, roughly 90% found once. The V gene's germline CDR1 is SQVTM and CDR2 ANQGSEA. V was trimmed by 3 bases and J by 1 base, leaving 11 bases between them. The length of the CDR3 is 14 residues. V usage is TRBV29-1 and J usage is TRBJ2-3; a possible D gene is TRBD2 (5 bases). The source material was peripheral blood. The sequence came from a man aged 45 to 65 with active COVID-19. CDR3 region: CSVDERRGTDTQYF. The CDR3 DNA is TGCAGCGTTGATGAGCGGCGGGGCACAGATACGCAGTATTTT.